This T cell receptor (beta chain) is from a study of cytomegalovirus exposure and HLA in healthy donors. Vbeta (60) and Jbeta (13) primers were used in the PCR. The repertoire was sequenced with immunoSEQ multiplex PCR; TCRdb's copy has only in-frame clones and lacks some. In the table there are fewer than 200,000 clones, around 79% of which are singletons. Study-level findings and limits: Per published accounts, TCR beta sequences correctly predicted the HLA-A and HLA-B alleles of most subjects. As immune exposure information, only CMV serostatus was available. Some highly shared sequence variants likely arose as a pipeline artifact.

Note on this clone: The antigen is undetermined.

CDR1 and CDR2 (germline): SGDLS, YYNGEE. CDR3 length: 15 amino acids. Sequencing was performed on PBMCs. V gene TRBV9 combines with J gene TRBJ2-5; D is unresolved. The J call may be mistaken, given a closer DNA end match to TRBJ2-7. The sequence came from a man aged 18-30 years in good health and CMV-seronegative. This CDR3 is CASSVAPDWANEQYF. The CDR3 nucleotides read TGTGCCAGCAGCGTAGCCCCGGATTGGGCCAACGAGCAGTACTTC.